The table lists the clone carrying this TCR beta chain with a count of one. Its target is not known. PCR primers comprised 60 Vbeta and 13 Jbeta primers. The data were produced by immunoSEQ multiplex PCR, yet TCRdb's version contains in-frame clones alone and is incomplete. The data show 200,000 or so clones, 82% seen once. The data were taken from a study of cytomegalovirus exposure and HLA in healthy donors. The study, taken as a whole, reports: HLA alleles showed associations with 15,000 to 20,000 TCR beta sequences in a later analysis, at a 0.05 false discovery rate. Later analysis revealed greater clonal expansion in HLA-associated TCR beta chains than in equally common others. V- and J-gene trimming in TCR beta was tied to a missense DCLRE1C variant by an analysis performed later.

This TCR was sampled from a woman aged 45-65 years in good health and CMV-seropositive. Specimen: PBMCs.

The CDR3 nucleotides read TGTGCCAGCAGTGAAAGATGGACAGCTAGCACAGATACGCAGTATTTT. Protein product: CASSERWTASTDTQYF. V and J are TRBV6-1 and TRBJ2-3; a weak D match, TRBD1 (6 bases). This CDR3 region has 16 residues. Trimming pared 2 bases from V and 0 bases from J, leaving 12 bases between. Germline V lookup: CDR1 MNHNS, CDR2 SASEGT.